This T cell receptor beta chain was retrieved from a study of blood T cell repertoires in COVID-19. Background on the study: PBMCs, B-cell-depleted T cells, or T cells were the source of the cDNA or gDNA that made up the material.

The CDR3 has 14 amino acids. With 7 bases clipped from V and 8 bases from J, the junction kept 7 bases outside the gene matches. Germline V gene lookup returns CDR1 LNHDA and CDR2 SQIVND (reference sequence). Profiling relied on immunoSEQ multiplex PCR, and the TCRdb table lists in-frame clones only, not all of them. The repertoire holds 270,000 or so clones, with roughly 93% as singletons. The TCR sequence derives from a woman aged 40 to 49 with acute COVID-19. Specimen: PBMCs or T cells enriched from blood (not recorded which). This chain links TRBV19 with TRBJ2-1, with TRBD1 matching 11 bases. The CDR3 DNA sequence: TGTGCCAGTAAAATCGGACAGGGGGCGTATGAGCAGTTCTTC. Protein sequence: CASKIGQGAYEQFF.